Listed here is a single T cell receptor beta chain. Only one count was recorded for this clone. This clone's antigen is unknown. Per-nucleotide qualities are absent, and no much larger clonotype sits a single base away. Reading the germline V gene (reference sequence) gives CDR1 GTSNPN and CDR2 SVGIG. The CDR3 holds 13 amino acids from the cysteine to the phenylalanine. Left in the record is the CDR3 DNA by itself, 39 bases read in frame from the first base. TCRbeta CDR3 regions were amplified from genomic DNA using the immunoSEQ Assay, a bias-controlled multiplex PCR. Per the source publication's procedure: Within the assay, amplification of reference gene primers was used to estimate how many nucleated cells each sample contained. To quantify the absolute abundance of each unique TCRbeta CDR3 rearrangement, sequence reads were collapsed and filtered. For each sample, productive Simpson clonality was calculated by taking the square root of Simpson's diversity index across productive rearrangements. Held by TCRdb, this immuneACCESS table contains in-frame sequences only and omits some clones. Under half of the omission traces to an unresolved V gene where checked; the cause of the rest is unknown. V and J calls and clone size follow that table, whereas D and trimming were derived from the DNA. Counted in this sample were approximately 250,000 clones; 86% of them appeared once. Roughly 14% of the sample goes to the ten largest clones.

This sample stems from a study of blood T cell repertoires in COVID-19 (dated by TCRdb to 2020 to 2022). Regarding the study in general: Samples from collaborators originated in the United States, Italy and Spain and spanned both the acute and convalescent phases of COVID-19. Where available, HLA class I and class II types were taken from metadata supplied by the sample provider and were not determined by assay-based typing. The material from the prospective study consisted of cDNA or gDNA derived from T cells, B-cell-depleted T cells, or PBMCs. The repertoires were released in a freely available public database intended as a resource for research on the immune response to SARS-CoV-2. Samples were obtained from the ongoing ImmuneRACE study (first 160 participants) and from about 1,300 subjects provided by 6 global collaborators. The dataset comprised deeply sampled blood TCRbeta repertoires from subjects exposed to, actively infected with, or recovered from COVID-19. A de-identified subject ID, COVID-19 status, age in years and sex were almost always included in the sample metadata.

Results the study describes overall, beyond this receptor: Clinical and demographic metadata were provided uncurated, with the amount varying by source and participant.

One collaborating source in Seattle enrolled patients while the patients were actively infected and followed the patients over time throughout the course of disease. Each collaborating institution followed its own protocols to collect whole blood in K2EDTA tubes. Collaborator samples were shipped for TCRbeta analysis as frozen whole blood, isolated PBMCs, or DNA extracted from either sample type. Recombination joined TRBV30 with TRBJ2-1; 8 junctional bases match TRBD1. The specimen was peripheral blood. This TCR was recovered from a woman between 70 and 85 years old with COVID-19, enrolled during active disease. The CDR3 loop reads CAIQGASYNEQFF. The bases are TGTGCTATTCAGGGGGCTTCCTACAATGAGCAGTTCTTC.